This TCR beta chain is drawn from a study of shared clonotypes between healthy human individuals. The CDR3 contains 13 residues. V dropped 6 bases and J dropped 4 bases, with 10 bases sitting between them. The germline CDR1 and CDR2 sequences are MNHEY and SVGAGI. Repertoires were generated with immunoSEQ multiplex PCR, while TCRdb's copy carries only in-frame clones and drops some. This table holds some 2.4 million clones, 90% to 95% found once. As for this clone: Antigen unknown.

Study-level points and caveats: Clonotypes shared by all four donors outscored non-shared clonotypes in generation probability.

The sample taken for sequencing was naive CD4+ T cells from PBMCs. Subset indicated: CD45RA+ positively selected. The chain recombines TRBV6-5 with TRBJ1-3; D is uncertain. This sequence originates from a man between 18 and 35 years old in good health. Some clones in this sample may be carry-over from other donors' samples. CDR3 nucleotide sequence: TGTGCCAGCAGCCCCGAGTCCGGAAACACCATATATTTT. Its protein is CASSPESGNTIYF.